This entry features one T cell receptor beta chain sequence. The antigen remains undetermined. The CDR3 covers 17 residues. Looked up from germline, CDR1 is SEHNR and CDR2 is FQNEAQ (reference sequence). J gave up 6 bases and V 0 bases, and 8 bases lay outside the gene matches. The source of the sample is a study of T-cell memory formation after mild COVID-19. As for the study in general: TCR clusters showed largely donor specificity.

The TCR alpha and TCR beta cDNA libraries, bearing sample barcodes and UMIs, were generated by 5'RACE using constant-segment primers. TCRdb independently ran MiXCR on the 5' RACE reads; one entry per CDR3 protein. The table lists 25,000 to 30,000 distinct CDR3 sequences, approximately 16% of them singletons. The study, taken as a whole, reports: Later expanders leaned CD4+, whereas clones that contracted between day 15 and 85 were balanced CD4/CD8. Contracting CD4+ clones sat mainly in CM and EM; CD8+ in EMRA.

The gene calls are TRBV7-9 and TRBJ2-1; 10 positions agree with TRBD2. The clonotype comes from an adult who had mild COVID-19 (a few samples of this study predate the infection). Cell type and time point are not known. Source material: PBMCs or a T cell subset sorted from them (not recorded which). CDR3 coding DNA: TGTGCCAGCAGCTTAGCGCAGCCGGGACTAGCGATCAATGAGCAGTTCTTC. Residues: CASSLAQPGLAINEQFF.